This T cell receptor (beta chain) was identified during a study of T cells in women clearing cervical HPV infection. As for the study in general: Case blood was drawn a median about 23 weeks after lesion detection. Only a few women had HLA typing results available. General study points: Repertoire richness, not evenness, was significantly elevated in CIN3+ cases versus controls. Controls had more TRBV6-7 (approximately 0.15%) than cases (about 0.11%).

Trimming at V came to 6 bases and at J to 4 bases, leaving 6 bases not matched to a gene. The CDR3 contains 14 residues. Germline V gene data show CDR1 as ENHRY and CDR2 as SYGVKD. Only in-frame clones appear in the TCRdb table, and some are missing; sequencing was by immunoSEQ multiplex PCR. The listing contains tens of thousands of clones. Notes on this clone: What it binds is unknown. The read finishes 3 residues shy of the CDR3 end, and the germline J gene is used to complete it.

The sequence was obtained from a woman aged 18 to 75 with a cervical HPV16 infection that either progressed to CIN3+ or cleared (not recorded which). This sequence joins TRBV10-3 and TRBJ2-5; 9 bases are shared with TRBD2. Sequencing input: blood buffy coat. CDR3: CAIRPGLAGETQYF. Incomplete CDR3 DNA: TGTGCCATCAGGCCGGGACTAGCAGGAGAGACC.